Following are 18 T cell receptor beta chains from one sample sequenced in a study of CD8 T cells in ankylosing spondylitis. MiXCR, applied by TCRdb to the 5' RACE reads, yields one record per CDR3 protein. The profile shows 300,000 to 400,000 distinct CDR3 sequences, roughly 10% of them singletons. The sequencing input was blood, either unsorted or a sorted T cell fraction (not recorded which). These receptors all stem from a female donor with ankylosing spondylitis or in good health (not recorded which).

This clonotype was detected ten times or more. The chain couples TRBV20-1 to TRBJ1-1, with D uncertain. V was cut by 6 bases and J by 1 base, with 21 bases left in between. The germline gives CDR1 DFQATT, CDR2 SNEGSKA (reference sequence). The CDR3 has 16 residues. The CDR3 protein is CSARPELFRRNTEAFF. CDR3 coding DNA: TGCAGTGCGCGACCAGAATTGTTCCGCCGGAACACTGAAGCTTTCTTT.

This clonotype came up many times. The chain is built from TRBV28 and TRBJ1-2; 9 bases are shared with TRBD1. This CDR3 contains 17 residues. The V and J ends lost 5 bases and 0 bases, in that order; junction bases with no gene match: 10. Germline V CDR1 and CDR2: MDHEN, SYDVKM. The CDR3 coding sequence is TGTGCCAGCAGTCCGGGACAGGGCACATACCCTAACTATGGCTACACCTTC. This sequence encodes CASSPGQGTYPNYGYTF.

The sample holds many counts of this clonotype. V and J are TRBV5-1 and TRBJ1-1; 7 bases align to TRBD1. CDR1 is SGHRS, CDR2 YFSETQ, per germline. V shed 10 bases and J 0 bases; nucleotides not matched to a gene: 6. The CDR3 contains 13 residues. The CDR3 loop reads CAPQGGMNTEAFF. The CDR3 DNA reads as TGCGCCCCTCAGGGGGGGATGAACACTGAAGCTTTCTTT.

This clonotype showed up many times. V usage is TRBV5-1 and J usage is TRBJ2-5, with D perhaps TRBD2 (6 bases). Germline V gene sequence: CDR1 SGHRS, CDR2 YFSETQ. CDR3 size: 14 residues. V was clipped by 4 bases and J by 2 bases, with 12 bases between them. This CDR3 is CASSRGTVQETQYF. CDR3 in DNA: TGCGCCAGCAGCAGAGGGACTGTACAAGAGACCCAGTACTTC. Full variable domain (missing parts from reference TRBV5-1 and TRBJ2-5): KAGVTQTPRYLIKTRGQQVTLSCSPISGHRSVSWYQQTPGQGLQFLFEYFSETQRNKGNFPGRFSGRQFSNSRSEMNVSTLELGDSALYLCASSRGTVQETQYFGPGTRLLVL.

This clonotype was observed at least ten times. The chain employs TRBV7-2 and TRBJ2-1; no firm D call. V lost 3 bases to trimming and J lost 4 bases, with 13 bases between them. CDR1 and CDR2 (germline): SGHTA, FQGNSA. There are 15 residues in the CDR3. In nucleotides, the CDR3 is TGTGCCAGCAGCTTGCACGGCGGAGAATACAATGAGCAGTTCTTC. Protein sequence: CASSLHGGEYNEQFF.

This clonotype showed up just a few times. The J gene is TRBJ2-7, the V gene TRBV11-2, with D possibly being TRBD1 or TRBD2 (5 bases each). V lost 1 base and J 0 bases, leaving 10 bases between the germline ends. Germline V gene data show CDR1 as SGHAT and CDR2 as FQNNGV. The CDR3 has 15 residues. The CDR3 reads CASSLGGVSSYEQYF. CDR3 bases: TGTGCCAGCAGCTTAGGAGGGGTGAGCTCCTACGAGCAGTACTTC.

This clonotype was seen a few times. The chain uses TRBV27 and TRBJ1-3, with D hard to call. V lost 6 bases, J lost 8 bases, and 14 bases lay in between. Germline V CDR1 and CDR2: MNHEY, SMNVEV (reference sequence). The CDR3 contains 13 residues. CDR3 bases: TGTGCCAGCAGCCCTTCGGGTCCGGACACCATATATTTT. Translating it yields CASSPSGPDTIYF.

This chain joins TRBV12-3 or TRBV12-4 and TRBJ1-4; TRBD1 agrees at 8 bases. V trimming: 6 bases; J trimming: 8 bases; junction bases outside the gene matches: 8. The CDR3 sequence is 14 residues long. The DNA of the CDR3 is TGTGCCAGCAGCCTTGACAGGGGTGCCGAAAAACTGTTTTTT. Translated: CASSLDRGAEKLFF.

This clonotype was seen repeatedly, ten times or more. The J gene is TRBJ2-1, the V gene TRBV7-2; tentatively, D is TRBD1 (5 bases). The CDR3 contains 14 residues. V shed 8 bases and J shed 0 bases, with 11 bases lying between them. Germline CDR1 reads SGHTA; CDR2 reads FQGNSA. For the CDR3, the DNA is TGTGCCAGCCAGGGTAGGAGCTCCTACAATGAGCAGTTCTTC. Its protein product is CASQGRSSYNEQFF.

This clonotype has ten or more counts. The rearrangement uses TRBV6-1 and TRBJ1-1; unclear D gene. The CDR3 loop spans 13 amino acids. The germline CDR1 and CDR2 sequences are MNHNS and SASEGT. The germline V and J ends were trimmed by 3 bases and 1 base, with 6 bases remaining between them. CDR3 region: CASSEATNTEAFF. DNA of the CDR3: TGTGCCAGCAGTGAGGCAACGAACACTGAAGCTTTCTTT.

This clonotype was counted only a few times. The CDR3 spells CSARGKGEAFF. CDR3 bases: TGCAGTGCTAGGGGGAAAGGTGAAGCTTTCTTT. The chain joins TRBV20-1 to TRBJ1-1; D unclear. Trimming took 3 bases from V and 7 from J, leaving 9 bases between them. Germline V CDR1 and CDR2: DFQATT, SNEGSKA (reference sequence). The CDR3 is made up of 11 amino acids.

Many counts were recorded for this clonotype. Here the CDR3 reads CASSLGSVTDTQYF. The CDR3 DNA reads TGTGCCAGCAGTTTGGGGTCGGTCACAGATACGCAGTATTTT. The rearrangement uses TRBV28 and TRBJ2-3; D not resolved. The ends were cut back, 3 bases at V and 2 bases at J, with 9 bases in the middle. The CDR3 has 14 amino acids. Per germline, CDR1 MDHEN and CDR2 SYDVKM.

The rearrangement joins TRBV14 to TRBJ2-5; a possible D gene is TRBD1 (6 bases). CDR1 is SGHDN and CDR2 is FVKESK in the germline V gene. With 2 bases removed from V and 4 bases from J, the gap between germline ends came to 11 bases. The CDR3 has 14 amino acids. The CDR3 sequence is CASSQLQGGETQYF. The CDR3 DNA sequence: TGTGCCAGCAGCCAACTACAGGGTGGAGAGACCCAGTACTTC. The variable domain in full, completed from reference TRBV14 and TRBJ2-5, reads EAGVTQFPSHSVIEKGQTVTLRCDPISGHDNLYWYRRVMGKEIKFLLHFVKESKQDESGMPNNRFLAERTGGTYSTLKVQPAELEDSGVYFCASSQLQGGETQYFGPGTRLLVL.

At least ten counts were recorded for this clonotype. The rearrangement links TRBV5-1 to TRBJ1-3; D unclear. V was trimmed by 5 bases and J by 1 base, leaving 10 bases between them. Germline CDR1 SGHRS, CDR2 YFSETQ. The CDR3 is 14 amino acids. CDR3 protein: CASSSEGSGNTIYF. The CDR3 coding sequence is TGCGCCAGCAGTTCCGAAGGATCTGGAAACACCATATATTTT.

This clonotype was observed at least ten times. The CDR3 DNA reads TGTGCCAGCAGTCCAAGTCCGGGACTAGCGACCTACGAGCAGTACTTC. Amino acid sequence: CASSPSPGLATYEQYF. The gene calls are TRBV28 and TRBJ2-7, with 10 bases lining up with TRBD2. The germline V gene has CDR1 MDHEN and CDR2 SYDVKM. CDR3 size: 16 residues. V dropped 5 bases and J dropped 2; count of bases not matched to a gene: 9. The whole variable domain, remainder taken from reference TRBV28 and TRBJ2-7, is DVKVTQSSRYLVKRTGEKVFLECVQDMDHENMFWYRQDPGLGLRLIYFSYDVKMKEKGDIPEGYSVSREKKERFSLILESASTNQTSMYLCASSPSPGLATYEQYFGPGTRLTVT.

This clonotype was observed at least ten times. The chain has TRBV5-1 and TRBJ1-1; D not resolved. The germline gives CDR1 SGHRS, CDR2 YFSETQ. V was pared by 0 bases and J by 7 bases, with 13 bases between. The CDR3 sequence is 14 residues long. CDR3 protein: CASSLAEGRIEAFF. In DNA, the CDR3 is TGCGCCAGCAGCTTGGCGGAGGGAAGGATTGAAGCTTTCTTT.

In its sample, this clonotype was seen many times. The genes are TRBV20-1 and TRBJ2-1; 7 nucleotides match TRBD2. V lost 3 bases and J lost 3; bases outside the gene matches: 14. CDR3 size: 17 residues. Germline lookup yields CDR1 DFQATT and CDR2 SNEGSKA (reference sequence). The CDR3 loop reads CSARDPFSGSNYNEQFF. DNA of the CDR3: TGCAGTGCTAGGGATCCGTTTAGCGGGTCAAACTACAATGAGCAGTTCTTC.

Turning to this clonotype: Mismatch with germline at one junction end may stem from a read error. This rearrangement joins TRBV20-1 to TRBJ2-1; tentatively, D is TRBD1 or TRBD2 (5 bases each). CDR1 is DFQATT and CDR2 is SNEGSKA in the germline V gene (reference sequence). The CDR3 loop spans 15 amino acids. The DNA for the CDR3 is TGCAGTGCTAGTTCGGGGCCAGGTAGCTACAATGAGCAGCTCTTC. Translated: CSASSGPGSYNEQLF.